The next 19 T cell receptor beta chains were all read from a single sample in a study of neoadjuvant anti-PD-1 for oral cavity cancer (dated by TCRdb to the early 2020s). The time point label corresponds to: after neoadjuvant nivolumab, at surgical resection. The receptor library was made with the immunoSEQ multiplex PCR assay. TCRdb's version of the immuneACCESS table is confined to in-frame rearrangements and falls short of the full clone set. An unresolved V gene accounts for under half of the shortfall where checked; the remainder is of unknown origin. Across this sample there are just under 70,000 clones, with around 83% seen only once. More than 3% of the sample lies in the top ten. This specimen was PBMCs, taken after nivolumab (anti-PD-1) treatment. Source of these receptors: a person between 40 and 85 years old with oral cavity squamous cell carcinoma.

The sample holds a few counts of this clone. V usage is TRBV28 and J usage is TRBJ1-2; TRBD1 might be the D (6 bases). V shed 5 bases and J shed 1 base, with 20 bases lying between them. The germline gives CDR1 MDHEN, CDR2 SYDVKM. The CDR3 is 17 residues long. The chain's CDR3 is CASSTLSGGPVNYGYTF. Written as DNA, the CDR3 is TGTGCCAGCAGTACTCTCTCGGGGGGCCCGGTTAACTATGGCTACACCTTC.

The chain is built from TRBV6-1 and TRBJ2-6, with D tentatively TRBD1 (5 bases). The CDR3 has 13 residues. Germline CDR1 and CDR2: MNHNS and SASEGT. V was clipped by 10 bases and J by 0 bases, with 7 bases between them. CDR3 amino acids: CAIQGSGANVLTF. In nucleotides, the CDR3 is TGTGCCATCCAGGGCTCTGGGGCCAACGTCCTGACTTTC.

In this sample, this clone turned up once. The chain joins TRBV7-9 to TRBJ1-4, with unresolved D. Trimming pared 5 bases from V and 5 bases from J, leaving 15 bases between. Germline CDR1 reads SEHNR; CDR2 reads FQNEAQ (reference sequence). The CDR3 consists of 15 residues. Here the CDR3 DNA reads TGTGCCAGCAGCGGCCGAGGGAGAAAGAATGAAAAACTGTTTTTT. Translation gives CASSGRGRKNEKLFF.

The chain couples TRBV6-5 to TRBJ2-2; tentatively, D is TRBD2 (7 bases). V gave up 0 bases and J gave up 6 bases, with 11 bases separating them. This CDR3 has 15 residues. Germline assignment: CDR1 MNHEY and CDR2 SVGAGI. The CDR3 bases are TGTGCCAGCAGTTACTCTGGGGGGGCGGCCGGGGAGCTGTTTTTT. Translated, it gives CASSYSGGAAGELFF.

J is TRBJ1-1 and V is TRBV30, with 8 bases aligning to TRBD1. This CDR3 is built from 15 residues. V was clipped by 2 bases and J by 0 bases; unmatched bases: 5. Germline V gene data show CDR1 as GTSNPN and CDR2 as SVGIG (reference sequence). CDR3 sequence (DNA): TGTGCCTGGAGTTGGACAGGGTCCATGAACACTGAAGCTTTCTTT. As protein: CAWSWTGSMNTEAFF.

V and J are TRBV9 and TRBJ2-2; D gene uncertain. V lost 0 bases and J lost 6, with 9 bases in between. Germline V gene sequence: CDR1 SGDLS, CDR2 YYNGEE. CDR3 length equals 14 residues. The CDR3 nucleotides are TGTGCCAGCAGCGTAGGGCAGATCGCCGGGGAGCTGTTTTTT. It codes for CASSVGQIAGELFF. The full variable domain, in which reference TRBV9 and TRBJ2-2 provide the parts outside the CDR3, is DSGVTQTPKHLITATGQRVTLRCSPRSGDLSVYWYQQSLDQGLQFLIQYYNGEERAKGNILERFSAQQFPDLHSELNLSSLELGDSALYFCASSVGQIAGELFFGEGSRLTVL.

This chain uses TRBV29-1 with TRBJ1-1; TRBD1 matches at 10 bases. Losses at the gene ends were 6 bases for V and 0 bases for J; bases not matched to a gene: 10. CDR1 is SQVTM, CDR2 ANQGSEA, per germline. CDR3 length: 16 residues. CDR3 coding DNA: TGCAGCGTGAAGGCCGGGACAGGGGAGCTGAACACTGAAGCTTTCTTT. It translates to CSVKAGTGELNTEAFF.

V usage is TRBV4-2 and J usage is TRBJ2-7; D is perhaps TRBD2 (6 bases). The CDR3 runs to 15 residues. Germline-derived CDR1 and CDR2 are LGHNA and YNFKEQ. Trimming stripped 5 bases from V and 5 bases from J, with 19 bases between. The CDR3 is CASSLVLAWGNEQYF. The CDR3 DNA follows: TGTGCCAGCAGCTTAGTCCTAGCGTGGGGGAACGAGCAGTACTTC.

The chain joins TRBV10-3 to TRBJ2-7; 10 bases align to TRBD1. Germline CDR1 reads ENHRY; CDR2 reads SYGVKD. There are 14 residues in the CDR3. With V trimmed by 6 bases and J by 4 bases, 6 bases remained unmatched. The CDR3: CAIRGTGVGYEQYF. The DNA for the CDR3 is TGTGCCATCAGGGGGACAGGGGTGGGTTACGAGCAGTACTTC.

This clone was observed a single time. CDR3 in amino acids: CSAPGLAGVGNEQFF. The CDR3 DNA sequence: TGCAGCGCCCCGGGACTAGCGGGAGTCGGCAATGAGCAGTTCTTC. V usage is TRBV29-1 and J usage is TRBJ2-1; 14 nucleotides line up with TRBD2. CDR1 is SQVTM and CDR2 is ANQGSEA in the germline V gene. This CDR3 contains 15 residues. Unmatched junction bases numbered 8, after V lost 7 bases and J lost 6 bases.

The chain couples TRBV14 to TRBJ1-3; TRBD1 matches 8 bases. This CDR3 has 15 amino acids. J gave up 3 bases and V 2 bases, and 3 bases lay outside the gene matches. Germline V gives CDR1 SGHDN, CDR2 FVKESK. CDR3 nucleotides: TGTGCCAGCAGCCAACGACAGGGGTTTGGAAACACCATATATTTT. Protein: CASSQRQGFGNTIYF.

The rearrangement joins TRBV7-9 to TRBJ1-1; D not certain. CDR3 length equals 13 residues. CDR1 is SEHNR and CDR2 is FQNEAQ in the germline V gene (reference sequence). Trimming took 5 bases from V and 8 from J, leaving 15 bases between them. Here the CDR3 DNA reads TGTGCCAGCAGCCGCGCCGAGTGGGCCGAAGCTTTCTTT. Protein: CASSRAEWAEAFF.

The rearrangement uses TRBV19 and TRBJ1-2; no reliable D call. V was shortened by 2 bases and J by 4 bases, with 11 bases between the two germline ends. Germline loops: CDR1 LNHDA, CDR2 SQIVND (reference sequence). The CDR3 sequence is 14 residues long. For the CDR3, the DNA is TGTGCCAGTAGTATACCGGCAGGACCCTATGGCTACACCTTC. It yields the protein CASSIPAGPYGYTF.

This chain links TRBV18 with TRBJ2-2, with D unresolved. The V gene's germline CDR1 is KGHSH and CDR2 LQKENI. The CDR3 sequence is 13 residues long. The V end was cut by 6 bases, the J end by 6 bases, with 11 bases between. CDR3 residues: CASSMALAGELFF. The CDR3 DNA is TGTGCCAGCTCGATGGCGTTAGCCGGGGAGCTGTTTTTT.

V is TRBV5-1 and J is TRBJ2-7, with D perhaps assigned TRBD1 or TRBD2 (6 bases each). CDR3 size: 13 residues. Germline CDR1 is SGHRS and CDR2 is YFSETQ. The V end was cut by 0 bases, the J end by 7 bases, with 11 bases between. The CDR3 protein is CASSLGGLAEQYF. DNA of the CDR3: TGCGCCAGCAGCTTGGGGGGGCTAGCGGAGCAGTACTTC.

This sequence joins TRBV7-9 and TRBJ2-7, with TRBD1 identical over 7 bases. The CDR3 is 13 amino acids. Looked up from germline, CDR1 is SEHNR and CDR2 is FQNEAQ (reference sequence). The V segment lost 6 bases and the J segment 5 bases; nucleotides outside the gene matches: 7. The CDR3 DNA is TGTGCCAGCAGTTCTACAGGGGTGCACGAGCAGTACTTC. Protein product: CASSSTGVHEQYF.

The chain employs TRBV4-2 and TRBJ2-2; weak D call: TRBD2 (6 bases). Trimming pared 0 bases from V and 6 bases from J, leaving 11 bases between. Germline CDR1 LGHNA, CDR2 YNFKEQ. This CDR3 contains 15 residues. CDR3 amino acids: CASSQDYRGAGELFF. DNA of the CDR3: TGTGCCAGCAGCCAAGATTATCGCGGGGCCGGGGAGCTGTTTTTT.

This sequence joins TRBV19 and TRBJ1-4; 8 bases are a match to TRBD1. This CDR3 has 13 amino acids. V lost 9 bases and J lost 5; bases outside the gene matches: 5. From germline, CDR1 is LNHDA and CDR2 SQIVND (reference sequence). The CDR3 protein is CASATGANEKLFF. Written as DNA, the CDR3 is TGTGCCAGCGCGACAGGGGCAAATGAAAAACTGTTTTTT. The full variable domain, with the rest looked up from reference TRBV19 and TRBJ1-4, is DGGITQSPKYLFRKEGQNVTLSCEQNLNHDAMYWYRQDPGQGLRLIYYSQIVNDFQKGDIAEGYSVSREKKESFPLTVTSAQKNPTAFYLCASATGANEKLFFGSGTQLSVL.

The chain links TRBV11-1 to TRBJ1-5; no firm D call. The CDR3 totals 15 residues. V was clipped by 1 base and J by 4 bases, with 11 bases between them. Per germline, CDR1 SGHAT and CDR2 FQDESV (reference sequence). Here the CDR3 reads CASSLGAGGNQPQHF. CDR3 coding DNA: TGTGCCAGCAGCTTAGGGGCCGGTGGGAATCAGCCCCAGCATTTT. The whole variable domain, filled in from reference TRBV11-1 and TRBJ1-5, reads EAEVAQSPRYKITEKSQAVAFWCDPISGHATLYWYRQILGQGPELLVQFQDESVVDDSQLPKDRFSAERLKGVDSTLKIQPAELGDSAMYLCASSLGAGGNQPQHFGDGTRLSIL.